Each of the 10 T cell receptor beta chains below was sequenced from the same sample in a study of blood T cell repertoires in COVID-19. Libraries were prepared by immunoSEQ multiplex PCR; TCRdb keeps only in-frame clonotypes and omits some of them. This table has more than 95,000 clones, about 93% appearing once. The source material was peripheral blood. Receptor source: a man over 45 with COVID-19, enrolled during active disease.

This chain connects TRBV3-1 (or the pseudogene TRBV3-2) to TRBJ2-3; D is ambiguous. Germline values: CDR1 LGHDT, CDR2 YNNKEL (reference sequence). CDR3 size: 15 residues. V was pared by 1 base and J by 1 base, with 9 bases between. CDR3 sequence (DNA): TGTGCCAGCAGCCAAGGTACTGCGGGCACAGATACGCAGTATTTT. Protein product: CASSQGTAGTDTQYF.

J is TRBJ2-7 and V is TRBV7-4, with TRBD2 matching 11 bases. The CDR3 runs 18 residues. The germline V gene has CDR1 SGHVT and CDR2 SQSDAQ. Unmatched junction bases numbered 14, after V lost 1 base and J lost 6 bases. For the CDR3, the DNA is TGTGCCAGCAGCTTAGGGTCAGGAACTAGCGGGAGTGGTTGCGAGCAGTACGTC. It specifies CASSLGSGTSGSGCEQYV.

The chain couples TRBV10-3 to TRBJ1-1; possibly TRBD1 for D (5 bases). V lost 2 bases to trimming and J lost 1 base, with 8 bases between them. The CDR3 consists of 14 residues. Germline lookup yields CDR1 ENHRY and CDR2 SYGVKD. The CDR3 spells CAISERGRNTEAFF. CDR3 nucleotide sequence: TGTGCCATCAGTGAGCGGGGGAGGAACACTGAAGCTTTCTTT.

The chain carries TRBV18 and TRBJ1-4, with 7 bases lining up with TRBD1. J lost 2 bases, V lost 2 bases, and 2 bases had no gene match. This CDR3 contains 15 residues. Germline loops: CDR1 KGHSH, CDR2 LQKENI. The CDR3 DNA reads as TGTGCCAGCTCACCAATCAGGGGGACTAATGAAAAACTGTTTTTT. It encodes CASSPIRGTNEKLFF.

The rearrangement uses TRBV12-3 or TRBV12-4 and TRBJ2-1; D gene ambiguous. Trimming cost V 2 bases and J 5 bases, with 7 bases left between them. This CDR3 is built from 13 residues. The CDR3 nucleotides read TGTGCCAGCAGTTTAAACAGCCACAATGAGCAGTTCTTC. This gives the protein CASSLNSHNEQFF.

This clone appeared once. This chain joins TRBV11-1 and TRBJ2-5, with TRBD2 matching 7 bases. Germline V gene lookup returns CDR1 SGHAT and CDR2 FQDESV (reference sequence). The CDR3 runs 16 residues. The ends lost 1 base at V and 4 bases at J; junction bases unmatched: 9. CDR3 sequence reads: CASSLGAGSSRETQYF. Written as DNA, the CDR3 is TGTGCCAGCAGCTTAGGAGCGGGAAGTTCAAGAGAGACCCAGTACTTC.

V and J are TRBV3-1 (or the pseudogene TRBV3-2) and TRBJ2-2; D possibly corresponds to TRBD1 (6 bases). Germline V gives CDR1 LGHDT, CDR2 YNNKEL (reference sequence). The CDR3 has 15 residues. Trimming stripped 4 bases from V and 5 bases from J, with 14 bases between. The CDR3 sequence is CASSLMGQGTGELFF. The CDR3 nucleotides read TGTGCCAGCAGCCTCATGGGACAAGGTACCGGGGAGCTGTTTTTT.

This clone was observed once. The chain uses TRBV12-5 and TRBJ2-1; perhaps TRBD2 as D (5 bases). This CDR3 comprises 12 residues. V lost 3 bases to trimming and J lost 8 bases, with 8 bases between them. In germline, CDR1 is LGHNT, CDR2 FRNRAP. The CDR3 loop is CASGFGDHEQFF. The CDR3 DNA sequence: TGTGCTAGTGGTTTCGGGGATCATGAGCAGTTCTTC.

This clone was seen a handful of times. This chain connects TRBV4-3 to TRBJ1-1; TRBD1 matches 8 bases. Germline V gene data show CDR1 as LGHNA and CDR2 as YSLEER. The J segment lost 5 bases and the V segment lost 4 bases, leaving 9 bases of the junction unmatched. The CDR3 contains 15 residues. The CDR3 sequence is CASSLTPGGATEAFF. For the CDR3, the DNA is TGCGCCAGCAGCCTAACACCAGGGGGCGCGACTGAAGCTTTCTTT.

The chain's CDR3 is CASSQVGRASNEQFF. CDR3 sequence (DNA): TGCGCCAGCAGCCAAGTCGGGAGGGCTTCGAATGAGCAGTTCTTC. This sequence joins TRBV4-1 and TRBJ2-1; 8 nucleotides match TRBD2. With V trimmed by 1 base and J by 7 bases, 6 bases remained unmatched. In germline, CDR1 is MGHRA, CDR2 YSYEKL. The CDR3 consists of 15 residues.